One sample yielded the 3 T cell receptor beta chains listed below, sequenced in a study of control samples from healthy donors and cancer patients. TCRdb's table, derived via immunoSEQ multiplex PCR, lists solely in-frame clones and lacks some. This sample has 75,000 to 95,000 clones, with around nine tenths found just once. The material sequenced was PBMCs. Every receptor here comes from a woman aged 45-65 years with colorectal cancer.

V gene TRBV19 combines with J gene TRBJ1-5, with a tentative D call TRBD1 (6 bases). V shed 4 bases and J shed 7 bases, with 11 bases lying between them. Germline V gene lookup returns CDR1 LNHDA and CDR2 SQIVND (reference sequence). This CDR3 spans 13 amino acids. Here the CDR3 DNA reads TGTGCCAGTAGTAAACAGGGAGGCCAGCCCCAGCATTTT. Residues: CASSKQGGQPQHF.

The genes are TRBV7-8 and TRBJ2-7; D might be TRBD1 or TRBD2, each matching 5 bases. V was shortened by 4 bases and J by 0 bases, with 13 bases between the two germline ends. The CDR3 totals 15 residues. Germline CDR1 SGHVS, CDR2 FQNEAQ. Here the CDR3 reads CASSSEPGSSYEQYV. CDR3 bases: TGTGCCAGCAGCTCTGAACCAGGGAGCTCCTACGAGCAGTACGTC.

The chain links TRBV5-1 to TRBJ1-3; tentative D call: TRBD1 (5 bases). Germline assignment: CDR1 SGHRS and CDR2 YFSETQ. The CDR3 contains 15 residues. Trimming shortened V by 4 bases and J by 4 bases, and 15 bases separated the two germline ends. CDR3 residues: CASSPFGGVGNTIYF. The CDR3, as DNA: TGCGCCAGCAGCCCCTTTGGGGGGGTCGGAAACACCATATATTTT.